Below are 17 T cell receptor beta chains sequenced from a single sample in a study of radiotherapy plus CTLA-4 blockade in lung cancer. The protocol was immunoSEQ multiplex PCR, while the TCRdb copy is restricted to in-frame clones and leaves out a portion. The table has about 120,000 clones, roughly 80% seen once; the top ten hold roughly 5.2%. This specimen was peripheral blood, taken from a patient treated with radiotherapy plus ipilimumab. Receptors originate from a human donor with non-small cell lung cancer who had a partial response to radiotherapy plus ipilimumab.

The J gene is TRBJ1-1, the V gene TRBV2, with 8 bases lining up with TRBD1. The germline V gene encodes CDR1 SNHLY and CDR2 FYNNEI. V was pared by 7 bases and J by 0 bases, with 4 bases of the junction left unmatched. The CDR3 covers 14 residues. The CDR3 protein is CASKGQVLNTEAFF. CDR3 nucleotide sequence: TGTGCCAGCAAGGGACAGGTCCTGAACACTGAAGCTTTCTTT.

This chain uses TRBV5-5 with TRBJ2-2; tentative D call: TRBD1 (6 bases). The germline V and J ends were trimmed by 4 bases and 6 bases, with 10 bases remaining between them. Germline loops: CDR1 SGHKS, CDR2 YYEKEE (reference sequence). This CDR3 is built from 13 residues. The CDR3 sequence is CASSPRGSGELFF. CDR3 nucleotides: TGTGCCAGCAGCCCTAGGGGGTCCGGGGAGCTGTTTTTT.

There are a few counts of this clone. This chain uses TRBV6-1 with TRBJ1-6; 8 bases are shared with TRBD1. The CDR3 has 15 amino acids. Trimming at V came to 6 bases and at J to 7 bases, leaving 8 bases not matched to a gene. CDR1 MNHNS and CDR2 SASEGT come from the germline V gene. The chain's CDR3 is CASSVQGALNSPLHF. In nucleotides, the CDR3 is TGTGCCAGCAGCGTCCAGGGGGCCTTGAATTCACCCCTCCACTTT.

This clone has just one count. The chain employs TRBV5-6 and TRBJ2-4; 9 bases are shared with TRBD1. In germline, CDR1 is SGHDT, CDR2 YYEEEE. Trimming cost V 1 base and J 3 bases; bases outside gene matches: 5. This CDR3 has 16 amino acids. CDR3 nucleotides: TGTGCCAGCAGCTTGTATGTGGACAGGGGCAAAAACATTCAGTACTTC. Translated, it gives CASSLYVDRGKNIQYF.

The V call is TRBV5-1, the J call TRBJ2-1; a weak D match, TRBD2 (6 bases). Trimming cost V 2 bases and J 1 base, with 10 bases left between them. Germline lookup yields CDR1 SGHRS and CDR2 YFSETQ. The CDR3 has 15 amino acids. CDR3 coding DNA: TGCGCCAGCAGCTTCATAGCGGCATCCTACAATGAGCAGTTCTTC. Its translation: CASSFIAASYNEQFF.

V is TRBV25-1 and J is TRBJ1-3; D is perhaps TRBD1 (6 bases). Trimming removed 4 bases from V and 3 bases from J, with 10 bases in between. The CDR3 contains 14 residues. CDR1 is MGHDK and CDR2 is SYGVNS in the germline V gene. CDR3 coding DNA: TGTGCCAGCAGTGCCAGGGGCGGTGGAAACACCATATATTTT. It codes for CASSARGGGNTIYF.

The chain joins TRBV7-2 to TRBJ1-3, with a tentative D call TRBD1 (6 bases). Germline CDR1 is SGHTA and CDR2 is FQGNSA. V lost 3 bases to trimming and J lost 4 bases, with 13 bases between them. The CDR3 extends over 15 amino acids. CDR3 sequence reads: CASSFNPGGGNTIYF. The CDR3 DNA reads as TGTGCCAGCAGCTTTAATCCGGGGGGCGGAAACACCATATATTTT.

The chain uses TRBV11-2 and TRBJ1-1; tentatively, D is TRBD1 (5 bases). The germline gives CDR1 SGHAT, CDR2 FQNNGV. V was pared by 2 bases and J by 5 bases, with 18 bases between. CDR3 length: 16 residues. CDR3: CASSLQSTGVRTEAFF. DNA of the CDR3: TGTGCCAGCAGCTTACAATCAACGGGGGTGAGAACTGAAGCTTTCTTT.

The chain recombines TRBV28 with TRBJ2-7, with TRBD2 matching over 7 bases. This CDR3 contains 14 residues. CDR1 is MDHEN and CDR2 is SYDVKM in the germline V gene. Trimming removed 5 bases from V and 0 bases from J; junction bases left unmatched: 4. CDR3 region: CASSKSGISYEQYV. The DNA of the CDR3 is TGTGCCAGCAGTAAAAGCGGGATCTCCTACGAGCAGTACGTC.

This chain connects TRBV29-1 to TRBJ2-1, with 12 bases lining up with TRBD2. The CDR3 totals 14 residues. CDR1 is SQVTM and CDR2 is ANQGSEA in the germline V gene. Trimming at V came to 6 bases and at J to 9 bases, leaving 9 bases not matched to a gene. This CDR3 is CSVSLAGGTSEQFF. CDR3 DNA: TGCAGCGTGTCCCTAGCGGGAGGGACAAGTGAGCAGTTCTTC.

This clone was recorded a few times. The chain combines TRBV4-3 with TRBJ1-2, with 10 nucleotides matching TRBD1. The CDR3 consists of 15 residues. V trimming: 6 bases; J trimming: 3 bases; junction bases outside the gene matches: 7. Germline V gives CDR1 LGHNA, CDR2 YSLEER. CDR3 sequence: CASSSDRGHDYGYTF. The CDR3 DNA is TGCGCCAGCAGTAGTGACAGGGGGCATGACTATGGCTACACCTTC.

Only a few counts were recorded for this clone. This chain uses TRBV19 with TRBJ2-7; 11 bases fit TRBD2. Germline V gene lookup returns CDR1 LNHDA and CDR2 SQIVND (reference sequence). The trim removed 7 bases at V and 3 bases at J, leaving 8 bases unmatched. The CDR3 contains 15 residues. CDR3 loop: CASTPTSGVFYEQYF. The CDR3 DNA reads TGTGCCAGTACCCCGACTAGCGGGGTTTTCTACGAGCAGTACTTC.

This clone was observed a single time. The genes are TRBV19 and TRBJ2-5; D ambiguous. CDR1 is LNHDA and CDR2 is SQIVND in the germline V gene (reference sequence). The V and J ends lost 4 bases and 1 base respectively, with 10 bases between them. This CDR3 is 14 amino acids long. The CDR3 DNA reads as TGTGCCAGTAGTAACCAGCGCACCCAAGAGACCCAGTACTTC. Translation gives CASSNQRTQETQYF.

The CDR3 region is CASSLARGVKLYEQYF. DNA for the CDR3: TGTGCCAGCAGCTTAGCCCGCGGGGTCAAACTCTACGAGCAGTACTTC. The genes are TRBV11-2 and TRBJ2-7, with D possibly being TRBD2 (6 bases). The CDR3 covers 16 residues. Germline V gene sequence: CDR1 SGHAT, CDR2 FQNNGV. V lost 1 base and J 3 bases, leaving 16 bases between the germline ends.

The rearrangement joins TRBV4-2 to TRBJ1-1, with D perhaps TRBD1 (5 bases). Germline-derived CDR1 and CDR2 are LGHNA and YNFKEQ. Between the trimmed V and J ends, which lost 3 bases and 10 bases, there was a span of 12 bases. The CDR3 loop spans 12 amino acids. The CDR3 nucleotides read TGTGCCAGCAGCCATCCAACGGGACTAGCTTTCTTT. Translation: CASSHPTGLAFF.

CDR3 sequence (DNA): TGTGCCAGCAGCTTGGGTGTAGGAGGAGCTGGAAACACCATATATTTT. It translates to CASSLGVGGAGNTIYF. The V call is TRBV5-4, the J call TRBJ1-3; D call uncertain. Trimming shortened V by 0 bases and J by 2 bases, and 12 bases separated the two germline ends. The CDR3 consists of 16 residues. Per germline, CDR1 SGHNT and CDR2 YYREEE (reference sequence).

The rearrangement uses TRBV7-2 and TRBJ2-3; D gene ambiguous. The CDR3 runs 15 residues. Germline CDR1 SGHTA, CDR2 FQGNSA. The ends were cut back, 1 base at V and 1 base at J, with 9 bases in the middle. The CDR3 reads CASSLVLSGTDTQYF. DNA for the CDR3: TGTGCCAGCAGCTTAGTTCTCTCGGGCACAGATACGCAGTATTTT. Full variable domain (outside the CDR3, taken from reference TRBV7-2 and TRBJ2-3): GAGVSQSPSNKVTEKGKDVELRCDPISGHTALYWYRQSLGQGLEFLIYFQGNSAPDKSGLPSDRFSAERTGGSVSTLTIQRTQQEDSAVYLCASSLVLSGTDTQYFGPGTRLTVL.